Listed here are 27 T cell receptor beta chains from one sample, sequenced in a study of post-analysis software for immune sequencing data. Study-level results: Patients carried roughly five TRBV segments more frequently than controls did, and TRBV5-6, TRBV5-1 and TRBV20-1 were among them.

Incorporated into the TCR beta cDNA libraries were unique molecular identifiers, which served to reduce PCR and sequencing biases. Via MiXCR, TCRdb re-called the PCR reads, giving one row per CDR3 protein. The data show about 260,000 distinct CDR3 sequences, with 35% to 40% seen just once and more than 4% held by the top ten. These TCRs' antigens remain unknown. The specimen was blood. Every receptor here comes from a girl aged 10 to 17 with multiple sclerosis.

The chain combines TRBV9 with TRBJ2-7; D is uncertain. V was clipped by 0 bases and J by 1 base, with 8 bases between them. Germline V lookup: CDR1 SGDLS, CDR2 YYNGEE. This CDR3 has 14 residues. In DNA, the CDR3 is TGTGCCAGCAGCGTAGGGTGGGAATCCTACGAGCAGTACTTC. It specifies CASSVGWESYEQYF.

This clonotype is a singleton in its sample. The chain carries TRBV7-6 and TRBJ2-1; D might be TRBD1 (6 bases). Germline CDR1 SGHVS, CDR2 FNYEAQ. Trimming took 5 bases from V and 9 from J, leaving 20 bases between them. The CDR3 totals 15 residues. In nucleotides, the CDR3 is TGTGCCAGCAGCGATTGGGGGCTTGGGTGGGGTGAGCAGTTCTTC. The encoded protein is CASSDWGLGWGEQFF.

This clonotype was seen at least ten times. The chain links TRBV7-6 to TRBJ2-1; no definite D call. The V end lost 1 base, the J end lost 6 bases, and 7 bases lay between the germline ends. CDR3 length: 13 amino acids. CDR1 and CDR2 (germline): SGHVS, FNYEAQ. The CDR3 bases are TGTGCCAGCAGCTTAGGGACGTTCAATGAGCAGTTCTTC. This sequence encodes CASSLGTFNEQFF.

The CDR3 protein is CASTPLGLAGGGSYNEQFF. For the CDR3, the DNA is TGTGCCAGCACCCCCCTTGGGCTAGCGGGCGGGGGGTCCTACAATGAGCAGTTCTTC. The chain uses TRBV7-2 and TRBJ2-1; TRBD2 matches at 8 bases. With V trimmed by 7 bases and J by 1 base, 18 bases remained unmatched. The germline V gene has CDR1 SGHTA and CDR2 FQGNSA. CDR3 length: 19 residues.

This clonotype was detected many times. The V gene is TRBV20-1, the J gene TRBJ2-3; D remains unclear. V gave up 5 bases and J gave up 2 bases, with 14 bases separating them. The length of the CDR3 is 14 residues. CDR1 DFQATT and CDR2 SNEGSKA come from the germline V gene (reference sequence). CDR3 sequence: CSAVRSPFTDTQYF. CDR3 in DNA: TGCAGTGCTGTACGTTCTCCCTTCACAGATACGCAGTATTTT.

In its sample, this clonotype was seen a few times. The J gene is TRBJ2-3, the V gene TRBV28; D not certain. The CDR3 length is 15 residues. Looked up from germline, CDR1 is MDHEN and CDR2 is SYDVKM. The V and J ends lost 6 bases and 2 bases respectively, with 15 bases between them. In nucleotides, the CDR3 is TGTGCCAGCAGCCTGAAACGGATTGCCACAGATACGCAGTATTTT. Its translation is CASSLKRIATDTQYF.

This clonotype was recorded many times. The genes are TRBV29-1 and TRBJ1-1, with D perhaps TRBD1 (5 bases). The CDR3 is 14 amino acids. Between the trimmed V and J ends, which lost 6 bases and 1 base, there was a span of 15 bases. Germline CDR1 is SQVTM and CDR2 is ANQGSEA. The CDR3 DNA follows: TGCAGCGTCAGACACAGGTTAACGAACACTGAAGCTTTCTTT. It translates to CSVRHRLTNTEAFF. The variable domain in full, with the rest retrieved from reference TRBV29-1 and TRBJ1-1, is SAVISQKPSRDICQRGTSLTIQCQVDSQVTMMFWYRQQPGQSLTLIATANQGSEATYESGFVIDKFPISRPNLTFSTLTVSNMSPEDSSIYLCSVRHRLTNTEAFFGQGTRLTVV.

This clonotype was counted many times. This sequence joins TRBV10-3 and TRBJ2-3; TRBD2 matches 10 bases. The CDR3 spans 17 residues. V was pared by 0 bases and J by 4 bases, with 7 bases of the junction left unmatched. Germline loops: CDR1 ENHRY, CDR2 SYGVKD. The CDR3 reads CAISESIQRGGSDTQYF. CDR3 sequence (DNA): TGTGCCATCAGTGAGTCGATCCAGCGGGGGGGATCAGATACGCAGTATTTT.

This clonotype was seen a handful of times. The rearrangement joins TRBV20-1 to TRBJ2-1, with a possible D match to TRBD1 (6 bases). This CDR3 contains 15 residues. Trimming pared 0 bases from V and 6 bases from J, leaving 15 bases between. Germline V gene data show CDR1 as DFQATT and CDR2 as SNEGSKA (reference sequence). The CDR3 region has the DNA TGCAGTGCTAGAGAGGGGGCGGCGGGCCGCAATGAGCAGTTCTTC. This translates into CSAREGAAGRNEQFF.

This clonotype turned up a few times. The CDR3 region is CASSLVGAGSTDEQFF. Written as DNA, the CDR3 is TGCGCCAGCAGCTTGGTGGGAGCGGGATCTACCGATGAGCAGTTCTTC. The rearrangement uses TRBV5-1 and TRBJ2-1; 7 nucleotides line up with TRBD2. V gave up 0 bases and J gave up 8 bases; unmatched junction bases: 11. Germline CDR1 SGHRS, CDR2 YFSETQ. The CDR3 is 16 residues long.

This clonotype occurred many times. CDR3 loop: CASSPPAGGETQYF. In DNA, the CDR3 is TGTGCCAGCAGTCCCCCCGCGGGGGGAGAGACCCAGTACTTC. This chain links TRBV25-1 with TRBJ2-5; 8 bases agree with TRBD2. CDR3 length: 14 amino acids. J was trimmed by 4 bases and V by 5 bases; bases with no gene match: 6. Looked up from germline, CDR1 is MGHDK and CDR2 is SYGVNS.

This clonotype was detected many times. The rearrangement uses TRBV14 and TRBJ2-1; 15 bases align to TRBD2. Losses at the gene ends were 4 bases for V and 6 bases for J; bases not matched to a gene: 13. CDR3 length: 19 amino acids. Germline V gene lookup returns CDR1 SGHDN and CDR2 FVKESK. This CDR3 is CASSLITGTSGRSGNEQFF. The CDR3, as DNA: TGTGCCAGCAGCCTGATAACCGGGACTAGCGGGAGGTCGGGCAATGAGCAGTTCTTC.

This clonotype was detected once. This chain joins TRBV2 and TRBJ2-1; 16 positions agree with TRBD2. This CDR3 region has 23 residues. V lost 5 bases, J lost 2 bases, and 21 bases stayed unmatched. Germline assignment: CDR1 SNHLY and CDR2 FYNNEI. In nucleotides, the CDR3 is TGTGCCAGCAGTTTAATTAAGACAGGGGCCGGGACTAGCGGGAGGGGTACCTACAATGAGCAGTTCTTC. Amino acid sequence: CASSLIKTGAGTSGRGTYNEQFF.

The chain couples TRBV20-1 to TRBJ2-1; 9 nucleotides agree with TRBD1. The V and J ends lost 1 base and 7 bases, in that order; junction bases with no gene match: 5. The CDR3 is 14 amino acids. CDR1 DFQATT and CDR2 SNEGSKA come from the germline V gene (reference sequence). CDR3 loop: CSARGQGVTNEQFF. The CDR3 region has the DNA TGCAGTGCTAGAGGACAGGGGGTCACGAATGAGCAGTTCTTC.

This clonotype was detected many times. The CDR3 nucleotides are TGTGCCAGCAGCTTAAGGGACAGGGGAAATGAGCAGTTCTTC. It translates to CASSLRDRGNEQFF. The V and J genes are TRBV7-3 and TRBJ2-1, with 10 bases aligning to TRBD1. Trimming removed 1 base from V and 7 bases from J; junction bases left unmatched: 1. The CDR3 loop spans 14 amino acids. Germline V gives CDR1 SGHTA, CDR2 FQGTGA. Combining the CDR3 with reference TRBV7-3 and TRBJ2-1 gives the whole variable domain GAGVSQTPSNKVTEKGKYVELRCDPISGHTALYWYRQSLGQGPEFLIYFQGTGAADDSGLPNDRFFAVRPEGSVSTLKIQRTERGDSAVYLCASSLRDRGNEQFFGPGTRLTVL.

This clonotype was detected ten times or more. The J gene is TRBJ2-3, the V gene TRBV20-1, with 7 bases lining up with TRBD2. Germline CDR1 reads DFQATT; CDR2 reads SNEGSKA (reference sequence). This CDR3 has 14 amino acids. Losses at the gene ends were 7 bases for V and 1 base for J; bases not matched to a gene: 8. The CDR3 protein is CSVQRDPRTDTQYF. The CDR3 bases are TGCAGTGTCCAGCGGGACCCCCGCACAGATACGCAGTATTTT.

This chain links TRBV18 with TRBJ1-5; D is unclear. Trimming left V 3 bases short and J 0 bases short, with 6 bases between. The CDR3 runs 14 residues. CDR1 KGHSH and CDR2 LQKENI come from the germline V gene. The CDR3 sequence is CASSPAVSNQPQHF. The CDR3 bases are TGTGCCAGCTCACCGGCGGTTAGCAATCAGCCCCAGCATTTT. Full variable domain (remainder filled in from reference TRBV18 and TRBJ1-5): NAGVMQNPRHLVRRRGQEARLRCSPMKGHSHVYWYRQLPEEGLKFMVYLQKENIIDESGMPKERFSAEFPKEGPSILRIQQVVRGDSAAYFCASSPAVSNQPQHFGDGTRLSIL.

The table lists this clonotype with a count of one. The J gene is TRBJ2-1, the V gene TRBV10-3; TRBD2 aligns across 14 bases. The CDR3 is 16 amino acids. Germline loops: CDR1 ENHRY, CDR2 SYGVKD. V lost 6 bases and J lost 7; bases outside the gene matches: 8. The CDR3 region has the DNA TGTGCCATCAGCACGGGACTAGCGGGAGTTGAGAATGAGCAGTTCTTC. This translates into CAISTGLAGVENEQFF.

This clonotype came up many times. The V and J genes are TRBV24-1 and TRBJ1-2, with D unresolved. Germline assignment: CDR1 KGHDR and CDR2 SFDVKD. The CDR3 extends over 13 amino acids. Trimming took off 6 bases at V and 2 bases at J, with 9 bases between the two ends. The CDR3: CATSLDGNYGYTF. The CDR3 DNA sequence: TGTGCCACCAGTCTGGACGGAAACTATGGCTACACCTTC.

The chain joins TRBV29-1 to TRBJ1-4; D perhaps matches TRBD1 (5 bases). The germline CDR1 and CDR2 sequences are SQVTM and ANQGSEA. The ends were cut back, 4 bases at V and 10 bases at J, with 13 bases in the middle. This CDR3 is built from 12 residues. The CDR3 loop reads CSVVLGDRKLFF. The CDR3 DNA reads TGCAGCGTTGTATTAGGGGATCGAAAACTGTTTTTT.

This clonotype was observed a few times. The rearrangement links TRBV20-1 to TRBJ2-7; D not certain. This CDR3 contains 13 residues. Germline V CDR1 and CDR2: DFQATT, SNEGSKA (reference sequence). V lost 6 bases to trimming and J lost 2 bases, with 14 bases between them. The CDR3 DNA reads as TGCAGTGCCCTAAACACCGTAACCTACGAGCAGTACTTC. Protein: CSALNTVTYEQYF.

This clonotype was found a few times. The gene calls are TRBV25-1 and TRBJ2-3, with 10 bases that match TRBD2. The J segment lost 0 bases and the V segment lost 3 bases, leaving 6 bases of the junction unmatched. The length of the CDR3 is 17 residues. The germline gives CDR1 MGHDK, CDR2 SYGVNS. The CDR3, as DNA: TGTGCCAGCAGTGATGACTTAGCGGGAGGAAGCACAGATACGCAGTATTTT. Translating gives CASSDDLAGGSTDTQYF.

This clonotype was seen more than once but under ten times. CDR3 residues: CASSFGQGNYEQYF. The DNA of the CDR3 is TGTGCCAGCAGCTTCGGACAGGGAAACTACGAGCAGTACTTC. This sequence joins TRBV11-2 and TRBJ2-7; TRBD1 matches at 8 bases. Looked up from germline, CDR1 is SGHAT and CDR2 is FQNNGV. Unmatched junction bases numbered 4, after V lost 3 bases and J lost 3 bases. There are 14 residues in the CDR3.

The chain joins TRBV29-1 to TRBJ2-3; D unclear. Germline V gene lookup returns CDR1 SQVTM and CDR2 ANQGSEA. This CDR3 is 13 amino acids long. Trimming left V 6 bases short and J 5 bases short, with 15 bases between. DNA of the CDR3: TGCAGCGTCGACGGCGTACCGAGAGATACGCAGTATTTT. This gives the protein CSVDGVPRDTQYF.

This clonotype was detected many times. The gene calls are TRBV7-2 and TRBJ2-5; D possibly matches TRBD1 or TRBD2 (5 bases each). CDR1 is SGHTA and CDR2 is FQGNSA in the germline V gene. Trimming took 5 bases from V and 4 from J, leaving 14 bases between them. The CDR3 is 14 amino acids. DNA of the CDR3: TGTGCCAGCAGCCCGGCCTTCGGGGCAGAGACCCAGTACTTC. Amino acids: CASSPAFGAETQYF.

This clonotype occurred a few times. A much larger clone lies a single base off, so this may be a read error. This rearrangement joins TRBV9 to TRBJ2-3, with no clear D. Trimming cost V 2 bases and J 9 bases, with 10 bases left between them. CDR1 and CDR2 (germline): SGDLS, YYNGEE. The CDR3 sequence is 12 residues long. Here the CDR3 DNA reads TGTGCCAGCAGCGTTGACCGTTTAACGCAGTATTTT. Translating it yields CASSVDRLTQYF.

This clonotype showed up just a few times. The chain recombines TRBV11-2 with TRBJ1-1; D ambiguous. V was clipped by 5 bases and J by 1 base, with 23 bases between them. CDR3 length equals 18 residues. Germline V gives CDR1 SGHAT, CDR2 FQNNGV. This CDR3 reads CASSPMAIGLGKNTEAFF. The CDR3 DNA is TGTGCCAGCAGCCCTATGGCGATAGGGTTAGGGAAGAACACTGAAGCTTTCTTT.